This TCR beta chain originates from a study of metastatic and nonmetastatic thyroid tumors (dated by TCRdb to 2020 to 2021). Turning to the overall study: Repertoires were compared across peripheral blood and tumor or nodule tissue samples from malignant and benign thyroid patients. Study-wide findings and limitations: In both blood and tumor samples, TCR beta diversity was reported to be significantly higher in malignant tumors than in benign nodules.

Of note for this clone: It has no known antigen specificity. The record has no base qualities; no much larger clone is one base away.

Libraries were made using PCR. Reads for this sample came from an Illumina HiSeq 4000. High-throughput sequencing was used to profile the CDR3 region of the TCR beta-chain in every patient. As for the authors' bioinformatics: A classifier to discriminate distant-metastatic papillary thyroid cancer patients was built from CDR3 differences across clinicopathological groups. To measure repertoire diversity the researchers used the Shannon index, while the Morisita-Horn index served to gauge how similar the tumor and blood repertoires were. The raw public reads went through TCRdb reprocessing: fastp at Q25, MiXCR clone calling, in-frame beta chains kept. TCRdb, not the original authors, processed these V and J calls. The sample profile shows 25,000 to 40,000 clones; under 25% of them were found once. The ten largest clones take up 20% to 25% of the sample. No treatment had been received by any patient before thyroid surgery. Using T-cell receptor beta sequencing, the researchers looked back retrospectively at clinical samples from patients, gathered between about 2011 and 2019.

This TCR was sampled from a female donor with papillary thyroid cancer or a benign thyroid nodule (not recorded which). Some clones in this sample may be carry-over from other donors' samples. Sequenced input: blood.

The DNA sequence reads TGCAGTGCTAGAGGGGGGCTAGCGCGACAAGGAGGCAGATACGAGCAGTACTTC. Its translation reads: CSARGGLARQGGRYEQYF. In this chain, TRBV20-1 is recombined with TRBJ2-7; the D gene is tentatively TRBD1 or TRBD2, each matching 6 bases. The CDR3 contains 18 residues, cysteine and phenylalanine counted. The only DNA kept is the CDR3, 54 bases in frame from the first base. V is cut by 1 base and J by 4 bases, and the space between the germline ends is 26 bases. The germline V gene (reference sequence) gives CDR1 as DFQATT and CDR2 as SNEGSKA.